Sequencing of this T cell receptor (beta chain) was carried out in a study of blood T cell repertoires in COVID-19 (dated by TCRdb to the early 2020s). Study-level background: Collaborator samples came from the United States, Italy and Spain and covered acute and convalescent phases of COVID-19. The repertoires were made available in a free public database intended to serve as a resource for research on the immune response to SARS-CoV-2. The material from the prospective study consisted of cDNA or gDNA derived from T cells, B-cell-depleted T cells, or PBMCs. Subjects who had been exposed to COVID-19, were actively infected with it, or had recovered from it provided the deeply sampled blood TCRbeta repertoires that made up the dataset. Where HLA class I and class II types were available, the types were taken from metadata supplied by the sample provider, not from assay-based typing. Sample metadata almost always included a de-identified subject ID, COVID-19 status, age in years and sex. The samples were drawn from the first 160 participants of the ongoing ImmuneRACE study and from some 1,300 subjects provided by 6 global collaborators.

One collaborating source in Seattle enrolled patients while the patients were actively infected and followed the patients over time throughout the course of disease. Collaborating institutions collected whole blood in K2EDTA tubes following their own protocols. Collaborator samples were shipped for TCRbeta analysis as frozen whole blood, isolated PBMCs, or DNA extracted from either sample type. What the authors observed across the whole study: How much clinical and demographic metadata was included differed by source and by participant, and the metadata was provided uncurated.

TCRbeta CDR3 regions were amplified from genomic DNA by means of the immunoSEQ Assay, a bias-controlled multiplex PCR. In the original analysis: The number of nucleated cells in each sample was estimated by amplification of reference gene primers within the assay. To quantify the absolute abundance of each unique TCRbeta CDR3 rearrangement, sequence reads were collapsed and filtered. Productive Simpson clonality was computed per sample as the square root of Simpson's diversity index over productive rearrangements. TCRdb carries this immuneACCESS record with in-frame sequences only. Its versions omit some clonotypes, under half of them owing to an unresolved V gene in the studies checked, with the rest unexplained. From that table come the V and J calls and clone size; the DNA was used to work out D and trimming. Counted in this sample were under 450,000 clones; around 88% of them appeared once. The top ten hold around 12% of the sample.

For this clone: What this receptor recognizes is not known. No quality values exist for individual bases; no much larger clone is one base distant.

Sequencing input: peripheral blood. This receptor was identified in a woman aged 45-65 years with COVID-19, enrolled during active disease.

The DNA is as follows: TGTGCCAGCAGCCAAGGGACAGGGATCTATGGCTACACCTTC. Its translation is CASSQGTGIYGYTF. The sequence links TRBV14 to TRBJ1-2, and TRBD1 matches 8 of the central bases. In the germline V gene, CDR1 corresponds to SGHDN and CDR2 to FVKESK. Ends trimmed: V by 1 base, J by 4 bases; bases unmatched to a gene: 2. The CDR3 spans 14 residues, from the cysteine through the phenylalanine. The kept DNA is CDR3 alone, 42 bases in frame from the first base. With the rest looked up from the reference TRBV14 and TRBJ1-2 genes rather than sequenced, the full variable domain is EAGVTQFPSHSVIEKGQTVTLRCDPISGHDNLYWYRRVMGKEIKFLLHFVKESKQDESGMPNNRFLAERTGGTYSTLKVQPAELEDSGVYFCASSQGTGIYGYTFGSGTRLTVV.